The present entry profiles one TCR beta chain with its context. As yet, its antigen is unknown. TCR sequencing used cDNA made by reverse transcription of extracted RNA. Produced via immunoSEQ multiplex PCR; TCRdb's table is partial and in-frame only. Of 150,000 or so clones in the sample, 58% are singletons; the top ten hold 5% to 7%. Collected material from alopecia areata patients comprised lesional scalp punch biopsies and peripheral blood. Researchers picked out CD4+ and CD8+ T cells from PBMCs by sorting. This sample stems from a study of CD8+ T cells in alopecia areata. Study-level information: Twice daily, treated patients received 5 to 10 mg of oral tofacitinib. Findings and limits, study-wide: Higher clonality than in normal scalp was seen in lesional scalp, especially alopecia totalis/universalis.

The germline gives CDR1 SEHNR, CDR2 FQNEAQ (reference sequence). V gave up 6 bases and J gave up 7 bases, with 9 bases separating them. The CDR3 runs to 12 residues. This clonotype was sampled from a human donor with alopecia areata. The rearrangement uses TRBV7-9 and TRBJ2-2; D uncertain. This specimen was CD4+ T cells sorted from blood, taken at week 0. CDR3: CASSPTVGELFF. The CDR3 DNA reads TGTGCCAGCAGTCCCACGGTCGGGGAGCTGTTTTTT.